In this sample, the clone carrying this T cell receptor beta chain turned up a few times. The source of the sample is a study of blood T cell repertoires in COVID-19. Study summary: Researchers got acute and convalescent COVID-19 samples from the United States, Italy and Spain. Sample material is recorded as cDNA or gDNA derived from T cells, B-cell-depleted T cells, or PBMCs.

In the original analysis: Reference gene primer amplification yielded estimated nucleated cell counts. Libraries were prepared by immunoSEQ multiplex PCR; TCRdb keeps only in-frame clonotypes and omits some of them. The V and J calls and the clone size are those of that table, but D and trimming were determined from the DNA. The table records about 440,000 clones, around 89% of them present only once. CDR1 and CDR2 from the germline V gene are LNHDA and SQIVND (reference sequence). This CDR3 has 16 amino acids. V dropped 5 bases and J dropped 3; count of bases not matched to a gene: 8. This sequence joins TRBV19 and TRBJ2-4; TRBD1 matches 9 bases. The source material was peripheral blood. The receptor comes from a woman in her 30s with acute or convalescent COVID-19. The CDR3 DNA follows: TGTGCCAGTAGTCCCCAGACAGGGGGGATCAAAAACATTCAGTACTTC. Protein: CASSPQTGGIKNIQYF.